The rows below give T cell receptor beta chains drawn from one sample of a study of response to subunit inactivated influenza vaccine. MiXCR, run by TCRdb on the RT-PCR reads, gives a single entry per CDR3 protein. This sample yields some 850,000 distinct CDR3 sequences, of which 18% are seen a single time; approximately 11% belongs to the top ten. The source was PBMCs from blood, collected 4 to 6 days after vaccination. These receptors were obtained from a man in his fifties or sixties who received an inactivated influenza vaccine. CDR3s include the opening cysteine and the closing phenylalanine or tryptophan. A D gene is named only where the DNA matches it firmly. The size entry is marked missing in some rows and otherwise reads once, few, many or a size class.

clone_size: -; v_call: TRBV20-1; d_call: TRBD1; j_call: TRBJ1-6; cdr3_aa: CSARDMDRGVSPLHF; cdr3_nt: TGCAGTGCTAGAGACATGGACAGGGGAGTCTCACCCCTCCACTTT
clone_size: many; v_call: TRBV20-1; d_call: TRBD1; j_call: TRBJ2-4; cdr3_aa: CSARPQGASKNIQYF; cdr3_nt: TGCAGTGCTAGACCCCAGGGGGCTAGCAAAAACATTCAGTACTTC
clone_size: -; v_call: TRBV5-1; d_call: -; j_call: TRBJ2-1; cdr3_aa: CASSRTTEYNEQFF; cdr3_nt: TGCGCCAGCAGCCGAACTACAGAGTACAATGAGCAGTTCTTC
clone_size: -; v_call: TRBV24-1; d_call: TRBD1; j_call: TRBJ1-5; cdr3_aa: CATSDGQVWQPQHF; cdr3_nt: TGTGCCACCAGTGACGGACAGGTCTGGCAGCCCCAGCATTTT
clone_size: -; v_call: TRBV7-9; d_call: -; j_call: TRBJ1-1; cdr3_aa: CASSLVVDNTEAFF; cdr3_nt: TGTGCCAGCAGCTTAGTCGTAGACAACACTGAAGCTTTCTTT
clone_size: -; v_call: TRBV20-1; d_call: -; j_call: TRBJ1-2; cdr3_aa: CSARDRQKAGYTF; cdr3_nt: TGCAGTGCTAGAGATAGACAGAAAGCGGGCTACACCTTC
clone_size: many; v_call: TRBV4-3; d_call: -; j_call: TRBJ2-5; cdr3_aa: CASSQDQSRRIGTQYF; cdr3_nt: TGCGCCAGCAGCCAAGACCAATCGAGGAGGATCGGGACCCAGTACTTC
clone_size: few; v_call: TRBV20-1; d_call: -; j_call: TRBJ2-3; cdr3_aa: CSAGRGTDTQYF; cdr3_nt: TGCAGTGCTGGCAGGGGCACAGATACGCAGTATTTT
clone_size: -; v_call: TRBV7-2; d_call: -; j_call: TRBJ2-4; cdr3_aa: CASSLYEEGLAKNIQYF; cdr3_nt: TGTGCCAGCAGCTTATACGAGGAGGGATTAGCCAAAAACATTCAGTACTTC
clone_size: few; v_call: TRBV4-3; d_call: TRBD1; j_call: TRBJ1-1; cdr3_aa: CASSQGTGGNTEAFF; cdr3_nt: TGCGCCAGCAGCCAAGGGACAGGGGGCAACACTGAAGCTTTCTTT
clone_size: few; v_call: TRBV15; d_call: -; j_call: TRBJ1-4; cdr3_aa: CATSGKQEKLFF; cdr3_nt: TGTGCCACCAGCGGAAAACAGGAAAAACTGTTTTTT
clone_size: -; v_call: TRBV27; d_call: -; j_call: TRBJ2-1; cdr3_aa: CASSFKGENLPYNEQFF; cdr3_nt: TGTGCCAGCAGTTTTAAGGGGGAAAATCTCCCCTACAATGAGCAGTTCTTC
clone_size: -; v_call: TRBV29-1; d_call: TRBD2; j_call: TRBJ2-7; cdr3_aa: CSVEEFSGGEQYF; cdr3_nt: TGCAGCGTTGAAGAATTTAGCGGGGGCGAGCAGTACTTC
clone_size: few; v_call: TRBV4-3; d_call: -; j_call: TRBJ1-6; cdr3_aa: CASSQDVHSPLHF; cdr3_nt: TGCGCCAGCAGCCAAGATGTGCATTCACCCCTCCACTTT
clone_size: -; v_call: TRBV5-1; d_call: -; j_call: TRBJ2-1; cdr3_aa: CASSTGVNEQFF; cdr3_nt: TGCGCCAGCAGCACCGGAGTGAATGAGCAGTTCTTC
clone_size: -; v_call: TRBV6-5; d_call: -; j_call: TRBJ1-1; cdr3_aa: CASSYQGRNTEAFF; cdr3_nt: TGTGCCAGCAGTTACCAGGGGCGAAACACTGAAGCTTTCTTT
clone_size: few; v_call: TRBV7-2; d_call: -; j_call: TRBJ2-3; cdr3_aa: CASSLGHTQYF; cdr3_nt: TGTGCCAGCAGCTTAGGTCATACGCAGTATTTT
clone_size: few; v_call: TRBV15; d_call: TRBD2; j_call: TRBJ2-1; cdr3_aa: CATSTPPGGSYNEQFF; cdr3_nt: TGTGCCACCAGCACTCCCCCCGGGGGGTCCTACAATGAGCAGTTCTTC
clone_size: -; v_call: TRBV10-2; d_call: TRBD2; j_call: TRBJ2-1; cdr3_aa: CASSESFGTRNNEQFF; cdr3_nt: TGCGCCAGCAGTGAGTCATTCGGGACTAGAAACAATGAGCAGTTCTTC